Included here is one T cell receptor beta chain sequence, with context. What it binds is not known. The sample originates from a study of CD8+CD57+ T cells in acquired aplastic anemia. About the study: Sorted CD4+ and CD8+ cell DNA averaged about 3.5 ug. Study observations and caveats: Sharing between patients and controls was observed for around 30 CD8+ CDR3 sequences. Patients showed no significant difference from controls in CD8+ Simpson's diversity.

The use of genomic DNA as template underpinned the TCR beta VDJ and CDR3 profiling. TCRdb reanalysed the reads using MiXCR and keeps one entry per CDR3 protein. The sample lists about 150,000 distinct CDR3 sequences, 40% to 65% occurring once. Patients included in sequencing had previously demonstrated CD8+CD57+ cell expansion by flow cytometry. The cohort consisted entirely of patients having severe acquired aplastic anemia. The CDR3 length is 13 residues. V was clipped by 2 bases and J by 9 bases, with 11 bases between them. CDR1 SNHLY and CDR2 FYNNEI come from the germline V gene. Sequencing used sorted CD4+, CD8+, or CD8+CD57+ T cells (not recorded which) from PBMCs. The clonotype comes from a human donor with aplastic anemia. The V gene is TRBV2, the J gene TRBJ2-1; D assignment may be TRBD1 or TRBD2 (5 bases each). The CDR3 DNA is TGTGCCAGCAGTGAATTTGTGGGGGTTGAGCAGTTCTTC. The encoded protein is CASSEFVGVEQFF.